This entry is about one TCR beta chain. The sample originates from a study of identical twins. TCRdb called the 5' RACE reads again in MiXCR, with one record for every CDR3 protein. The sample lists 450,000 to 650,000 distinct CDR3 sequences; approximately 9.6% were seen once. V dropped 7 bases and J dropped 5; count of bases not matched to a gene: 17. CDR1 and CDR2 (germline): DFQATT, SNEGSKA (reference sequence). The CDR3 totals 16 residues. These data also formed part of another study, on yellow fever vaccine responses in identical twins.

Sequencing used PBMCs. The receptor was isolated from a woman aged 18-29 years in good health. The chain links TRBV20-1 to TRBJ2-1, with 7 bases fitting TRBD2. In DNA, the CDR3 is TGCAGTGTTACAGTAATCGAGCGGGGCGTAAACAATGAGCAGTTCTTC. This encodes CSVTVIERGVNNEQFF.